This entry lists 14 T cell receptor beta chains sequenced from one sample in a study of STAT5B mutations in CD4+ large granular lymphocyte leukemia (dated by TCRdb to the early 2020s). The method was the immunoSEQ multiplex PCR assay. As stored in TCRdb, this immuneACCESS dataset retains in-frame rearrangements with V and J assigned. A fraction of the clones does not appear; measured against another copy, unresolved V genes explain less than half of the discrepancy, and the remainder lacks a known reason. In this sample the table shows 40,000 to 50,000 clones, 84% of which occur a single time. The leading ten clones occupy 0.3% to 0.45% of the sample. Material for sequencing was CD4+ T cells from blood buffy coats. Receptors were obtained from a human donor in good health.

The V gene is TRBV19, the J gene TRBJ2-1; 7 bases align to TRBD2. Germline assignment: CDR1 LNHDA and CDR2 SQIVND (reference sequence). This CDR3 region has 15 residues. J lost 4 bases, V lost 5 bases, and 8 bases had no gene match. The CDR3 protein is CASSGVTSPYNEQFF. The CDR3 nucleotides read TGTGCCAGTAGTGGGGTGACTAGCCCATACAATGAGCAGTTCTTC.

The DNA of the CDR3 is TGTGCCAGCAGCTTTAAGGGGGCTGAAGCTTTCTTT. Residues: CASSFKGAEAFF. The rearrangement joins TRBV7-9 to TRBJ1-1; maybe TRBD1 (6 bases). Trimming shortened V by 3 bases and J by 6 bases, and 8 bases separated the two germline ends. The CDR3 runs 12 residues. Germline V gene data show CDR1 as SEHNR and CDR2 as FQNEAQ (reference sequence).

The genes are TRBV7-9 and TRBJ1-2; no clear D gene. CDR3 length: 14 amino acids. Germline V lookup: CDR1 SEHNR, CDR2 FQNEAQ (reference sequence). The V and J ends lost 5 bases and 1 base respectively, with 11 bases between them. CDR3 DNA: TGTGCCAGCAGCCCGCTGACATATAACTATGGCTACACCTTC. Protein: CASSPLTYNYGYTF.

V usage is TRBV19 and J usage is TRBJ1-3; TRBD1 agrees at 9 bases. V gave up 5 bases and J gave up 0 bases; unmatched junction bases: 8. The CDR3 is 17 amino acids. CDR1 and CDR2 (germline): LNHDA, SQIVND (reference sequence). CDR3 in DNA: TGTGCCAGTAGTCGATCCCGGGACAGGGCCTCTGGAAACACCATATATTTT. It translates to CASSRSRDRASGNTIYF.

The chain recombines TRBV2 with TRBJ2-7, with D possibly matching TRBD2 (5 bases). CDR3 length: 14 residues. Deletions cut 6 bases from V and 1 base from J, with 13 bases between. CDR1 and CDR2 (germline): SNHLY, FYNNEI. The CDR3 DNA reads as TGTGCCAGCAGATTACTAGTAGAGTCCTACGAGCAGTACTTC. Translation: CASRLLVESYEQYF.

This chain links TRBV10-2 with TRBJ1-5; TRBD1 matches at 11 bases. This CDR3 has 15 amino acids. With 5 bases clipped from V and 5 bases from J, the junction kept 5 bases outside the gene matches. Germline values: CDR1 WSHSY, CDR2 SAAADI. The CDR3 reads CASSSGQGAYQPQHF. The CDR3, as DNA: TGCGCCAGCAGTTCTGGACAGGGGGCATATCAGCCCCAGCATTTT.

The rearrangement links TRBV15 to TRBJ1-1; D remains ambiguous. The V end lost 1 base, the J end lost 7 bases, and 7 bases lay between the germline ends. The CDR3 spans 12 residues. CDR1 and CDR2 from the germline V gene are LNHNV and YYDKDF (reference sequence). The CDR3 sequence is CATSRVGFEAFF. The CDR3 DNA sequence: TGTGCCACCAGCAGAGTTGGGTTTGAAGCTTTCTTT.

The chain joins TRBV5-5 to TRBJ2-7; D gene uncertain. CDR1 is SGHKS and CDR2 is YYEKEE in the germline V gene (reference sequence). The CDR3 contains 15 residues. V was cut by 2 bases and J by 5 bases, with 17 bases left in between. CDR3 region: CASSFIRGSFDEQYF. The CDR3 nucleotides read TGTGCCAGCAGCTTTATTCGCGGAAGCTTTGACGAGCAGTACTTC.

This chain links TRBV6-1 with TRBJ1-1, with D possibly TRBD1 on 6 matching bases. Germline V gene lookup returns CDR1 MNHNS and CDR2 SASEGT. This CDR3 spans 11 amino acids. Trimming stripped 5 bases from V and 10 bases from J, with 11 bases between. CDR3: CASSWQGGAFF. Here the CDR3 DNA reads TGTGCCAGCAGTTGGCAAGGGGGAGCTTTCTTT.

The chain is built from TRBV29-1 and TRBJ1-2; 9 nucleotides line up with TRBD1. Trimming removed 1 base from V and 8 bases from J; junction bases left unmatched: 5. CDR1 is SQVTM and CDR2 is ANQGSEA in the germline V gene. There are 13 residues in the CDR3. CDR3 sequence: CSVEGDRVRGYTF. CDR3 coding DNA: TGCAGCGTTGAAGGGGACAGGGTTCGGGGCTACACCTTC.

This clone was seen more than once but under ten times. This rearrangement joins TRBV5-1 to TRBJ2-5; 7 bases agree with TRBD1. CDR3 size: 15 residues. J lost 2 bases, V lost 3 bases, and 7 bases had no gene match. The germline V gene has CDR1 SGHRS and CDR2 YFSETQ. CDR3 amino acids: CASSSITRGQETQYF. The CDR3 DNA follows: TGCGCCAGCAGCTCCATAACCAGGGGGCAAGAGACCCAGTACTTC. The full variable domain, in which reference TRBV5-1 and TRBJ2-5 provide the parts outside the CDR3, is KAGVTQTPRYLIKTRGQQVTLSCSPISGHRSVSWYQQTPGQGLQFLFEYFSETQRNKGNFPGRFSGRQFSNSRSEMNVSTLELGDSALYLCASSSITRGQETQYFGPGTRLLVL.

J is TRBJ1-1 and V is TRBV11-2; no reliable D call. CDR3 length: 14 residues. Looked up from germline, CDR1 is SGHAT and CDR2 is FQNNGV. Trimming left V 2 bases short and J 1 base short, with 8 bases between. DNA for the CDR3: TGTGCCAGCAGCTTAAAGGGATGGAACACTGAAGCTTTCTTT. Its protein product is CASSLKGWNTEAFF.

The genes are TRBV29-1 and TRBJ2-3; 9 positions agree with TRBD2. From germline, CDR1 is SQVTM and CDR2 ANQGSEA. The V and J ends lost 7 bases and 3 bases, in that order; junction bases with no gene match: 11. The CDR3 length is 15 residues. CDR3 region: CSGGRLAEGTDTQYF. CDR3 nucleotide sequence: TGCAGCGGGGGGAGACTAGCGGAAGGGACAGATACGCAGTATTTT.

This clone was counted once. The chain joins TRBV7-9 to TRBJ2-7; no definite D call. V was cut by 4 bases and J by 3 bases, with 4 bases left in between. The CDR3 contains 11 residues. CDR1 is SEHNR and CDR2 is FQNEAQ in the germline V gene (reference sequence). CDR3 sequence (DNA): TGTGCCAGCAGCTCCTACTACGAGCAGTACTTC. Encoded protein: CASSSYYEQYF.